This entry lists 21 T cell receptor beta chains sequenced from one sample in a study of shared clonotypes between healthy human individuals. Some clones are missing from TCRdb's copy, which holds only in-frame ones; the method was immunoSEQ multiplex PCR. Of just under 350,000 clones listed, more than 60% are singletons. The specimen sequenced was memory CD4+ T cells sorted from blood. Described subset: CD45RA-negative fraction. The receptors were sampled from a man between 25 and 39 years old in good health.

DNA for the CDR3: TGTGCCAGCAGCAAAGGGACCCATCAGCCCCAGCATTTT. This codes for CASSKGTHQPQHF. The chain uses TRBV28 and TRBJ1-5, with a tentative D call TRBD1 (5 bases). The V end was cut by 6 bases, the J end by 5 bases, with 11 bases between. The CDR3 runs 13 residues. Germline CDR1 MDHEN, CDR2 SYDVKM.

The chain employs TRBV25-1 and TRBJ2-1; possible D gene TRBD2, 5 bases. Trimming stripped 3 bases from V and 2 bases from J, with 8 bases between. Germline V gene sequence: CDR1 MGHDK, CDR2 SYGVNS. This CDR3 region has 14 residues. In DNA form, the CDR3 reads TGTGCCAGCAGTGAGTCGGGGACCTACAATGAGCAGTTCTTC. Translation gives CASSESGTYNEQFF.

This chain connects TRBV5-4 to TRBJ1-2, with D possibly matching TRBD1 (5 bases). The germline gives CDR1 SGHNT, CDR2 YYREEE (reference sequence). The CDR3 covers 13 residues. V lost 4 bases and J lost 7, with 14 bases in between. The CDR3 nucleotides are TGTGCCAGCAGCGAAAGGACAAGCGGTGGCTACACCTTC. Protein sequence: CASSERTSGGYTF. The variable domain in full, completed from reference TRBV5-4 and TRBJ1-2, reads ETGVTQSPTHLIKTRGQQVTLRCSSQSGHNTVSWYQQALGQGPQFIFQYYREEENGRGNFPPRFSGLQFPNYSSELNVNALELDDSALYLCASSERTSGGYTFGSGTRLTVV.

J is TRBJ1-4 and V is TRBV27; 11 positions agree with TRBD1. The CDR3 has 16 residues. Germline lookup yields CDR1 MNHEY and CDR2 SMNVEV (reference sequence). V lost 2 bases and J lost 7; bases outside the gene matches: 6. The chain's CDR3 is CASSLVGQGAGEKLFF. The CDR3 nucleotides read TGTGCCAGCAGTTTAGTTGGACAGGGGGCAGGTGAAAAACTGTTTTTT.

The sample holds a few counts of this clone. The chain links TRBV14 to TRBJ2-1; 9 bases agree with TRBD2. The CDR3 sequence is 16 residues long. With 3 bases clipped from V and 8 bases from J, the junction kept 11 bases outside the gene matches. The germline V gene has CDR1 SGHDN and CDR2 FVKESK. CDR3 amino acids: CASSQPLRSGRHEQFF. The CDR3 DNA follows: TGTGCCAGCAGCCAGCCACTGAGAAGCGGGAGGCATGAGCAGTTCTTC.

This chain uses TRBV19 with TRBJ2-1; D is possibly TRBD2 (6 bases). Germline V gene lookup returns CDR1 LNHDA and CDR2 SQIVND (reference sequence). Trimming left V 7 bases short and J 6 bases short, with 16 bases between. The CDR3 covers 14 residues. The CDR3 nucleotides are TGTGCCAGTAACCTGGAGGGTCGCAGCAATGAGCAGTTCTTC. The encoded protein is CASNLEGRSNEQFF.

The V call is TRBV18, the J call TRBJ1-5; TRBD1 agrees at 7 bases. This CDR3 comprises 17 residues. Trimming at V came to 3 bases and at J to 4 bases, leaving 12 bases not matched to a gene. Per the germline V gene, CDR1 is KGHSH and CDR2 is LQKENI. The CDR3 DNA follows: TGTGCCAGCTCACCTGACAGGATTATACAGGGGAATCAGCCCCAGCATTTT. It yields the protein CASSPDRIIQGNQPQHF.

This clone was found a few times. The chain links TRBV19 to TRBJ1-4; maybe TRBD1 (5 bases). The CDR3 is 15 residues long. Germline V gene data show CDR1 as LNHDA and CDR2 as SQIVND (reference sequence). V lost 6 bases and J 3 bases, leaving 14 bases between the germline ends. CDR3 sequence (DNA): TGTGCCAGTAGCCCGACACGGGGCTCTAATGAAAAACTGTTTTTT. This sequence encodes CASSPTRGSNEKLFF.

This chain uses TRBV29-1 with TRBJ1-2, with 8 bases that match TRBD1. The CDR3 is made up of 13 amino acids. V lost 7 bases and J lost 5; bases outside the gene matches: 9. Looked up from germline, CDR1 is SQVTM and CDR2 is ANQGSEA. The CDR3 DNA follows: TGCAGCGCCCGAGACAGGGGCCGTTATGGCTACACCTTC. This encodes CSARDRGRYGYTF. Together with reference TRBV29-1 and TRBJ1-2, the CDR3 gives the full variable domain: SAVISQKPSRDICQRGTSLTIQCQVDSQVTMMFWYRQQPGQSLTLIATANQGSEATYESGFVIDKFPISRPNLTFSTLTVSNMSPEDSSIYLCSARDRGRYGYTFGSGTRLTVV.

This chain connects TRBV30 to TRBJ1-4; D is unclear. Germline V lookup: CDR1 GTSNPN, CDR2 SVGIG (reference sequence). The germline V and J ends were trimmed by 3 bases and 8 bases, with 13 bases remaining between them. This CDR3 comprises 13 residues. The CDR3 coding sequence is TGTGCCTGGAGGCTTACAAGTGGGGAAAAACTGTTTTTT. This translates into CAWRLTSGEKLFF.

The chain links TRBV2 to TRBJ2-2; D not certain. The ends were cut back, 4 bases at V and 4 bases at J, with 16 bases in the middle. The CDR3 loop spans 16 amino acids. The germline gives CDR1 SNHLY, CDR2 FYNNEI. The CDR3 here is CASSGPKLPTTGELFF. The CDR3 DNA follows: TGTGCCAGCAGTGGCCCTAAGCTCCCTACCACCGGGGAGCTGTTTTTT.

The rearrangement uses TRBV28 and TRBJ2-7; D unresolved. The germline gives CDR1 MDHEN, CDR2 SYDVKM. The CDR3 covers 13 residues. Deletions cut 4 bases from V and 5 bases from J, with 12 bases between. The DNA for the CDR3 is TGTGCCAGCAGTTACATTACCCCCCACGAGCAGTACTTC. Protein: CASSYITPHEQYF. The complete variable domain, with remaining parts taken from reference TRBV28 and TRBJ2-7, reads DVKVTQSSRYLVKRTGEKVFLECVQDMDHENMFWYRQDPGLGLRLIYFSYDVKMKEKGDIPEGYSVSREKKERFSLILESASTNQTSMYLCASSYITPHEQYFGPGTRLTVT.

This chain links TRBV15 with TRBJ2-7; D is unresolved. CDR3 length: 16 residues. Trimming took off 0 bases at V and 2 bases at J, with 14 bases between the two ends. Germline loops: CDR1 LNHNV, CDR2 YYDKDF (reference sequence). The CDR3 here is CATSRDRAAAPYEQYF. The CDR3 DNA is TGTGCCACCAGCAGAGATAGGGCGGCGGCCCCCTACGAGCAGTACTTC.

The J gene is TRBJ1-1, the V gene TRBV9; 7 bases agree with TRBD1. The germline CDR1 and CDR2 sequences are SGDLS and YYNGEE. The CDR3 has 15 residues. Losses at the gene ends were 4 bases for V and 11 bases for J; bases not matched to a gene: 17. CDR3 loop: CASSKGRGFFNEAFF. CDR3 nucleotides: TGTGCCAGCAGCAAAGGCAGGGGGTTCTTTAATGAGGCTTTCTTT.

This sequence joins TRBV10-2 and TRBJ1-1; D unresolved. Trimming cost V 0 bases and J 6 bases, with 14 bases left between them. CDR3 size: 15 residues. CDR1 is WSHSY and CDR2 is SAAADI in the germline V gene. In DNA form, the CDR3 reads TGCGCCAGCAGTGAGTCGATAGGGCCCCTGGCTGAAGCTTTCTTT. Residues: CASSESIGPLAEAFF.

The V gene is TRBV28, the J gene TRBJ1-2; no firm D call. CDR3 length equals 13 residues. V shed 6 bases and J shed 1 base, with 9 bases lying between them. Germline values: CDR1 MDHEN, CDR2 SYDVKM. CDR3 coding DNA: TGTGCCAGCAGCGGTCAGTATAACTATGGCTACACCTTC. This codes for CASSGQYNYGYTF.

The J gene is TRBJ1-1, the V gene TRBV19, with 9 bases that match TRBD1. Germline V gene data show CDR1 as LNHDA and CDR2 as SQIVND (reference sequence). V lost 6 bases, J lost 4 bases, and 6 bases stayed unmatched. The CDR3 has 14 amino acids. CDR3 DNA: TGTGCCAGTAGGCGACAGGGGGATGGCACTGAAGCTTTCTTT. It codes for CASRRQGDGTEAFF.

The chain carries TRBV5-5 and TRBJ1-2; a possible D gene is TRBD1 (5 bases). Per the germline V gene, CDR1 is SGHKS and CDR2 is YYEKEE (reference sequence). The CDR3 consists of 13 residues. V lost 4 bases and J lost 3, with 10 bases in between. CDR3 sequence: CASSHGGHYGYTF. The CDR3 DNA follows: TGTGCCAGCAGCCACGGGGGACACTATGGCTACACCTTC.

The rearrangement links TRBV6-4 to TRBJ2-4; 11 nucleotides match TRBD2. With 6 bases clipped from V and 6 bases from J, the junction kept 4 bases outside the gene matches. Germline V gives CDR1 MRHNA, CDR2 SNTAGT. CDR3 length: 14 amino acids. In DNA, the CDR3 is TGTGCCAGCAGCCGCCTAGCGGGAGGAAACATTCAGTACTTC. Translated: CASSRLAGGNIQYF.

The V call is TRBV5-1, the J call TRBJ2-7; TRBD2 might be the D (6 bases). V was cut by 1 base and J by 0 bases, with 14 bases left in between. CDR1 and CDR2 from the germline V gene are SGHRS and YFSETQ. The CDR3 is 16 residues long. CDR3 DNA sequence: TGCGCCAGCAGCTTGTCGGCGGGATCCGCCTCCTACGAGCAGTACTTC. Translation gives CASSLSAGSASYEQYF.

This clone was recorded many times. Other DNA variants within this sample encode the same CDR3. The rearrangement joins TRBV6-1 to TRBJ2-7; D not certain. Trimming removed 4 bases at V and 7 bases at J, with 11 bases between. The CDR3 consists of 12 residues. Per germline, CDR1 MNHNS and CDR2 SASEGT. This CDR3 is CASSVSGREQYF. CDR3 bases: TGTGCCAGCAGTGTATCAGGCCGGGAGCAGTACTTC.